This is a list of T cell receptor beta chains from one sample in a study of molecular identifiers for immune sequencing clone quantification. TCRdb reanalysed the PCR reads using MiXCR and keeps one entry per CDR3 protein. The sample contains under 800,000 distinct CDR3 sequences, approximately 24% of which appear only once. The specimen was naive CD8+ T cells from blood, with Jurkat cell RNA spiked in. The receptors were gathered from a human donor in good health. Some libraries in this study had Jurkat cell RNA spiked in. Each CDR3 is given with its conserved first and last residue. D genes are given only for firm matches. Rows give clone size only sometimes, using once, few, many, or a class for an expanded clone.

abundance	len	v_gene	j_gene	d_gene	CDR3nt	CDR3aa
few	10	TRBV7-9	TRBJ2-1	-	TGTGCCAGCAGCAGCGATGAGCAGTTCTTC	CASSSDEQFF
-	17	TRBV5-1	TRBJ2-2	TRBD1	TGCGCCAGCAGCTTGGAATGGGACAGGGGGGCCACCGGGGAGCTGTTTTTT	CASSLEWDRGATGELFF
few	14	TRBV20-1	TRBJ1-6	TRBD1	TGCAGTGCAGAGGCCGGGACAGGGGTTTCACCCCTCCACTTT	CSAEAGTGVSPLHF
many	13	TRBV7-9	TRBJ2-7	-	TGTGCCAGCAGTGACCGGGGGTCCTACGAGCAGTACTTC	CASSDRGSYEQYF
many	15	TRBV7-6	TRBJ2-3	-	TGTGCCAGCAGCTTAATCCCCGCATCGAGAGATACGCAGTATTTT	CASSLIPASRDTQYF
many	12	TRBV20-1	TRBJ2-1	-	TGCAGTGCTAGAGACGGGACTCCCGAGCAGTTCTTC	CSARDGTPEQFF
few	16	TRBV14	TRBJ2-5	TRBD2	TGTGCCAGCAGCTCCCATAGCGGGGGGTACCAAGAGACCCAGTACTTC	CASSSHSGGYQETQYF
many	14	TRBV12-3/TRBV12-4	TRBJ1-2	TRBD1	TGTGCCAGCAGTTTAGGGCAGGGGGCGTCCGGCTACACCTTC	CASSLGQGASGYTF
few	15	TRBV6-5	TRBJ1-1	-	TGTGCCAGCAGTTATTATGTGGGCTTGAACACTGAAGCTTTCTTT	CASSYYVGLNTEAFF
many	12	TRBV27	TRBJ1-5	-	TGTGCCAGTAGCTCACTAAATCAGCCCCAGCATTTT	CASSSLNQPQHF
-	14	TRBV27	TRBJ2-7	-	TGTGCCAGCAGTTTAAGACCCTCACCCGACGAGCAGTACTTC	CASSLRPSPDEQYF
-	13	TRBV6-1	TRBJ1-2	-	TGTGCCAGCAGTGAAGACCTGGGGGAAGGCTACACCTTC	CASSEDLGEGYTF
-	13	TRBV6-2/TRBV6-3	TRBJ1-1	-	TGTGCCAGCAGTTTAGGAGCGAACGCTGAAGCTTTCTTT	CASSLGANAEAFF
many	12	TRBV7-9	TRBJ2-2	TRBD1	TGTGCCAGCAGTACAGGGGCCGGGGAGCTGTTTTTT	CASSTGAGELFF
many	18	TRBV5-1	TRBJ2-7	TRBD2	TGCGCCAGCAGCTTCGGCCAGCGGGAGAGCGGGAGCTCCTACGAGCAGTACTTC	CASSFGQRESGSSYEQYF
many	15	TRBV4-3	TRBJ2-7	TRBD2	TGCGCCAGCAGCCAAGTATATCCGGCAGCGGGGATGGAGTACTTC	CASSQVYPAAGMEYF
many	12	TRBV29-1	TRBJ1-1	-	TGCAGCGTAGACACCAGGGGTACTGAAGCTTTCTTT	CSVDTRGTEAFF
many	11	TRBV7-9	TRBJ1-1	TRBD1	TGTGCCAGCAGCTCGGACAGGATAGCTTTCTTT	CASSSDRIAFF
few	15	TRBV15	TRBJ1-1	-	TGTGCCACCAGCAGAACCACAGGGAAGGACACTGAAGCTTTCTTT	CATSRTTGKDTEAFF
many	15	TRBV4-1	TRBJ2-3	-	TGCGCCAGCAGCCAGGGACTGTCGTACACAGATACGCAGTATTTT	CASSQGLSYTDTQYF
many	14	TRBV20-1	TRBJ2-7	-	TGCAGTGCCCCGGTAATCGGGGGTTCCTACGAGCAGTACTTC	CSAPVIGGSYEQYF
-	14	TRBV12-3/TRBV12-4	TRBJ2-2	-	TGTGCCAGCAGTTCGAGTAGAGACACCGGGGGGCTGTTTTTT	CASSSSRDTGGLFF
-	13	TRBV6-1	TRBJ2-7	TRBD1	TGTGCCAGCGAGACAGGGGCCCCCTACGAGCAGTACTTC	CASETGAPYEQYF
-	20	TRBV6-5	TRBJ2-6	-	TGTGCCAGCAGCCCGGTTACCCGGTTCCTTCTGGGTCCTGGGGCCAACGTCCTGACTTTC	CASSPVTRFLLGPGANVLTF
-	17	TRBV9	TRBJ1-6	-	TGTGCCAGCAGTAACGAGGGACATGCGGCCTATAATTCACCCCTCCACTTT	CASSNEGHAAYNSPLHF
-	15	TRBV7-9	TRBJ2-7	-	TGTGCCAGCAACGATAACCGGGACAATTACTACGAGCAGTACTTC	CASNDNRDNYYEQYF
-	13	TRBV19	TRBJ2-3	-	TGTGCCAGCCCAAGGGGGACTAAAGATACGCAGTATTTT	CASPRGTKDTQYF
many	14	TRBV29-1	TRBJ1-2	-	TGCAGCGTCGATCTAGGACAGACTAACTATGGCTACACCTTC	CSVDLGQTNYGYTF
few	15	TRBV27	TRBJ2-7	TRBD2	TGTGCCAGCAGCCACCGGGAGGCCAGAACCTACGAGCAGTACTTC	CASSHREARTYEQYF
-	14	TRBV30	TRBJ2-7	-	TGTGCCTGGAGTGCGATACCGGGCTCCTACGAGCAGTACTTC	CAWSAIPGSYEQYF
many	14	TRBV29-1	TRBJ2-5	TRBD1	TGCAGCGTTGAGGGGGACAGGGGGCATGAGACCCAGTACTTC	CSVEGDRGHETQYF
few	14	TRBV27	TRBJ2-1	TRBD1	TGTGCCAGCAAAGACAGGGGCTCCTACAATGAGCAGTTCTTC	CASKDRGSYNEQFF
many	14	TRBV5-1	TRBJ1-5	-	TGCGCCAGCAGCTTGGAGGGGGGCAATCAGCCCCAGCATTTT	CASSLEGGNQPQHF
many	15	TRBV4-3	TRBJ1-5	-	TGCGCCAGCAGCCAAGATATAGGGGACTATCAGCCCCAGCATTTT	CASSQDIGDYQPQHF
many	14	TRBV7-9	TRBJ1-1	-	TGTGCCAGCAGCTTAGGAGACGGGTACACTGAAGCTTTCTTT	CASSLGDGYTEAFF
many	16	TRBV4-1	TRBJ1-5	-	TGCGCCAGCAGCCAAGATCACAGCTTTAGCAATCAGCCCCAGCATTTT	CASSQDHSFSNQPQHF
many	15	TRBV7-2	TRBJ2-1	TRBD2	TGTGCCACCCCCCGCGGGGGGAGCCTCTACAATGAGCAGTTCTTC	CATPRGGSLYNEQFF
-	17	TRBV18	TRBJ2-3	-	TGTGCCAGCTCACCGCAGGACAAAAGTGCTAGCACAGATACGCAGTATTTT	CASSPQDKSASTDTQYF
many	15	TRBV7-9	TRBJ1-1	-	TGTGCCAGCAGCTTAATGACAGGACTGAACACTGAAGCTTTCTTT	CASSLMTGLNTEAFF
-	15	TRBV7-9	TRBJ2-7	TRBD2	TGTGCCAGCAGCCCCCAACTAGCGGGAACCTACGAGCAGTACTTC	CASSPQLAGTYEQYF
many	16	TRBV2	TRBJ2-3	TRBD2	TGTGCCAGAATCGAGAGGACTAGCGAGGGCACAGATACGCAGTATTTT	CARIERTSEGTDTQYF
-	14	TRBV16	TRBJ2-7	-	TGTGCCAGCAGCCAATTGGCTAGCGACTACGAGCAGTACTTC	CASSQLASDYEQYF
many	17	TRBV7-9	TRBJ2-5	TRBD1	TGTGCCAGCAGCTTAGTTCGGACGGACAGGGGGAAAGAGACCCAGTACTTC	CASSLVRTDRGKETQYF
-	15	TRBV7-9	TRBJ1-2	TRBD1	TGTGCCAGCAGCGAAAGCTGGACAGGGTACGATGGCTACACCTTC	CASSESWTGYDGYTF
-	14	TRBV20-1	TRBJ2-3	-	TGCAGTGCCGATCGACTAGACCTCACAGATACGCAGTATTTT	CSADRLDLTDTQYF
many	13	TRBV12-5	TRBJ2-3	TRBD2	TGTGCTAGCACTAGCGGGGGAACAGATACGCAGTATTTT	CASTSGGTDTQYF
many	15	TRBV25-1	TRBJ2-1	-	TGTGCCAGCAGTTCAAGGGGAAGGTCCTACAATGAGCAGTTCTTC	CASSSRGRSYNEQFF
-	15	TRBV19	TRBJ2-5	-	TGTGCCAGTAGTAATCCACAGGCCTACCAAGAGACCCTGTACTTC	CASSNPQAYQETLYF
few	16	TRBV9	TRBJ2-3	TRBD2	TGTGCCAGCAGCGTATACGGCGGGGGGGGGCCAGATACGCAGTATTTT	CASSVYGGGGPDTQYF
many	16	TRBV4-3	TRBJ2-1	TRBD1	TGCGCCAGCAGCCAAGGACGAGGACAGGGCATCAATGAGCAGTTCTTC	CASSQGRGQGINEQFF